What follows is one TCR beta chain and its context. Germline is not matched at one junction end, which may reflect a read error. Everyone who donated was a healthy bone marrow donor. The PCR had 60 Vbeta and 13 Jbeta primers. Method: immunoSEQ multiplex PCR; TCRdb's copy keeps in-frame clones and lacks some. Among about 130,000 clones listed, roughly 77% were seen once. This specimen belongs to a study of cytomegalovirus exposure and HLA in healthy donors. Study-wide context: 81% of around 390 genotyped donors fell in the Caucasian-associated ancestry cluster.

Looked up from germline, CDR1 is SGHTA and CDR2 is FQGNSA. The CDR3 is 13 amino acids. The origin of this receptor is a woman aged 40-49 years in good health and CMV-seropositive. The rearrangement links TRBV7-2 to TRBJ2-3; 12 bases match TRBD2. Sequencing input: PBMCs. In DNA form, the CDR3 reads TGTGCCAGCAGCTTAGCCGGGACTAGCGGGTCCCCCTTT. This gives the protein CASSLAGTSGSPF.